These 25 T cell receptor beta chains came from one sample sequenced in a study of shared clonotypes between healthy human individuals. Only in-frame clones appear in the TCRdb table, and some are missing; sequencing was by immunoSEQ multiplex PCR. The sample lists about 690,000 clones; 80% to 95% were seen once. The sequenced material came from memory CD8+ T cells from PBMCs. Indicated subset: CD45RO+ cells pooled with CCR7-negative TemRA cells. The receptor set was obtained from a man aged 18 to 35 in good health. Some clones in this sample may be carry-over from other donors' samples.

J is TRBJ2-1 and V is TRBV15; the match to TRBD2 covers 13 bases. Per the germline V gene, CDR1 is LNHNV and CDR2 is YYDKDF (reference sequence). The CDR3 is made up of 17 amino acids. The J segment lost 4 bases and the V segment lost 1 base, leaving 4 bases of the junction unmatched. The chain's CDR3 is CATSRGTSGSLYNEQFF. The DNA for the CDR3 is TGTGCCACCAGCAGAGGGACTAGCGGGAGTCTGTACAATGAGCAGTTCTTC.

The chain recombines TRBV15 with TRBJ2-7; no definite D call. CDR3 size: 13 residues. Germline loops: CDR1 LNHNV, CDR2 YYDKDF (reference sequence). The V and J ends lost 2 bases and 0 bases respectively, with 5 bases between them. The CDR3 spells CATSRPPSYEQYF. For the CDR3, the DNA is TGTGCCACCAGCAGACCCCCCTCCTACGAGCAGTACTTC.

The genes are TRBV4-3 and TRBJ1-2; 9 bases fit TRBD1. Germline CDR1 and CDR2: LGHNA and YSLEER. CDR3 length: 14 amino acids. After removal of 0 bases from V and 9 bases from J, the junction contained 5 bases not matched to a gene. The DNA for the CDR3 is TGCGCCAGCAGCCAAGACGGACAGGGGCCCCGCTACACCTTC. Its translation is CASSQDGQGPRYTF.

The gene calls are TRBV2 and TRBJ1-2; D gene ambiguous. CDR1 and CDR2 from the germline V gene are SNHLY and FYNNEI. The CDR3 is 16 amino acids. V lost 7 bases and J lost 1, with 19 bases in between. This CDR3 is CASKYKAVRLNYGYTF. In DNA, the CDR3 is TGTGCCAGCAAGTACAAGGCAGTCCGCCTTAACTATGGCTACACCTTC.

The rearrangement links TRBV6-6 to TRBJ1-2; D gene ambiguous. Germline V CDR1 and CDR2: MNHNY, SVGAGI (reference sequence). V lost 1 base to trimming and J lost 5 bases, with 11 bases between them. The CDR3 length is 14 residues. CDR3 sequence: CASSYFTGVYGYTF. For the CDR3, the DNA is TGTGCCAGCAGTTACTTTACGGGCGTATATGGCTACACCTTC.

The chain combines TRBV15 with TRBJ2-7, with D possibly TRBD2 on 5 matching bases. CDR3 length: 15 residues. Looked up from germline, CDR1 is LNHNV and CDR2 is YYDKDF (reference sequence). The ends were cut back, 3 bases at V and 2 bases at J, with 14 bases in the middle. The CDR3 loop reads CATSREGSSAYEQYF. The CDR3 DNA reads TGTGCCACCAGCAGGGAAGGGAGTTCTGCCTACGAGCAGTACTTC.

The chain is built from TRBV5-1 and TRBJ2-2; 7 positions match TRBD1. There are 14 residues in the CDR3. Per the germline V gene, CDR1 is SGHRS and CDR2 is YFSETQ. J lost 3 bases, V lost 7 bases, and 6 bases had no gene match. The CDR3 sequence is CASLQGPDTGELFF. Here the CDR3 DNA reads TGCGCCAGCTTACAGGGGCCGGACACCGGGGAGCTGTTTTTT.

The chain recombines TRBV15 with TRBJ1-1; no clear D gene. The germline V gene has CDR1 LNHNV and CDR2 YYDKDF (reference sequence). CDR3 size: 14 residues. The V and J ends lost 0 bases and 2 bases respectively, with 7 bases between them. The CDR3 DNA sequence: TGTGCCACCAGCAGAGACGCAGTCAACACTGAAGCTTTCTTT. Residues: CATSRDAVNTEAFF.

CDR3 sequence: CASTLDRQGPGGSEQFF. Here the CDR3 DNA reads TGTGCCAGCACCCTAGACCGCCAGGGCCCGGGAGGGAGTGAGCAGTTCTTC. V is TRBV28 and J is TRBJ2-1; 8 bases map to TRBD2. The V gene end was trimmed by 7 bases and the J gene end by 9 bases; junction bases not matched to a gene: 20. The V gene's germline CDR1 is MDHEN and CDR2 SYDVKM. CDR3 length: 17 residues. The whole variable domain, remainder taken from reference TRBV28 and TRBJ2-1, is DVKVTQSSRYLVKRTGEKVFLECVQDMDHENMFWYRQDPGLGLRLIYFSYDVKMKEKGDIPEGYSVSREKKERFSLILESASTNQTSMYLCASTLDRQGPGGSEQFFGPGTRLTVL.

The chain is built from TRBV10-3 and TRBJ1-3; no definite D call. This CDR3 contains 13 residues. Looked up from germline, CDR1 is ENHRY and CDR2 is SYGVKD. Trimming took 0 bases from V and 10 from J, leaving 10 bases between them. The CDR3 sequence is CAISESAGKTIYF. The DNA of the CDR3 is TGTGCCATCAGTGAGTCGGCTGGGAAAACCATATATTTT.

DNA for the CDR3: TGTGCCAGCAGGATAAGTTTTGCAACTAATGAAAAACTGTTTTTT. It codes for CASRISFATNEKLFF. The chain links TRBV2 to TRBJ1-4, with D unclear. V was pared by 6 bases and J by 0 bases, with 11 bases between. Germline lookup yields CDR1 SNHLY and CDR2 FYNNEI. This CDR3 is built from 15 residues.

V gene TRBV7-9 combines with J gene TRBJ1-4; D ambiguous. The CDR3 length is 12 residues. Trimming took off 5 bases at V and 8 bases at J, with 9 bases between the two ends. CDR1 is SEHNR and CDR2 is FQNEAQ in the germline V gene (reference sequence). The CDR3 loop reads CASSAAGEKLFF. CDR3 nucleotides: TGTGCCAGCAGCGCCGCGGGGGAAAAACTGTTTTTT.

The chain is built from TRBV27 and TRBJ2-7; TRBD1 matches at 10 bases. The CDR3 consists of 15 residues. The J segment lost 4 bases and the V segment lost 7 bases, leaving 10 bases of the junction unmatched. The V gene's germline CDR1 is MNHEY and CDR2 SMNVEV (reference sequence). The CDR3, as DNA: TGTGCCAGCAAATTGGGTGTGGGACAGGGGTACGAGCAGTACTTC. Translating gives CASKLGVGQGYEQYF.

The chain combines TRBV28 with TRBJ1-1, with D possibly matching TRBD1 (5 bases). Trimming took 3 bases from V and 0 from J, leaving 8 bases between them. The germline V gene has CDR1 MDHEN and CDR2 SYDVKM. This CDR3 region has 14 residues. CDR3: CASSFGGMNTEAFF. The CDR3 coding sequence is TGTGCCAGCAGTTTCGGGGGGATGAACACTGAAGCTTTCTTT.

For the CDR3, the DNA is TGTGCCAGCAGCTTAGCGCGGGGGCTCACGGCTGGAAACACCATATATTTT. This sequence encodes CASSLARGLTAGNTIYF. The genes are TRBV7-6 and TRBJ1-3; D may be TRBD1 (6 bases). Per germline, CDR1 SGHVS and CDR2 FNYEAQ. The V end lost 0 bases, the J end lost 2 bases, and 14 bases lay between the germline ends. The CDR3 runs 17 residues.

The V call is TRBV27, the J call TRBJ2-5, with D possibly matching TRBD1 (6 bases). The closer fit of TRBJ2-7 to the DNA end suggests the J call may be wrong. The CDR3 is made up of 13 amino acids. Per the germline V gene, CDR1 is MNHEY and CDR2 is SMNVEV (reference sequence). CDR3 sequence: CASSHGQFYEQYF. CDR3 DNA sequence: TGTGCCAGCAGCCATGGACAGTTCTACGAGCAGTACTTC.

V usage is TRBV25-1 and J usage is TRBJ2-7; TRBD1 matches 7 bases. The CDR3 loop spans 16 amino acids. The germline V gene has CDR1 MGHDK and CDR2 SYGVNS. The V gene end was trimmed by 1 base and the J gene end by 0 bases; junction bases not matched to a gene: 6. In DNA form, the CDR3 reads TGTGCCAGCAGTGAATCCAACAGGGGAAGCTCCTACGAGCAGTACTTC. Its translation: CASSESNRGSSYEQYF.

The rearrangement joins TRBV11-2 to TRBJ2-2, with 8 bases aligning to TRBD2. This CDR3 has 18 amino acids. CDR1 is SGHAT and CDR2 is FQNNGV in the germline V gene. V shed 3 bases, J shed 6 bases, and the junction held 15 bases outside the gene matches. The CDR3 DNA follows: TGTGCCAGCAGCTTTAGATCGACCGGGAGGGCCAGAGCCGGGGAGCTGTTTTTT. Translated: CASSFRSTGRARAGELFF.

Points on this clone: This may be a read error, as it is one base from a much larger clone. The sample contains more than one DNA sequence encoding this CDR3. The chain has TRBV4-3 and TRBJ2-5; D perhaps matches TRBD2 (6 bases). The J call is doubtful: the DNA matches TRBJ2-7 better. This CDR3 comprises 15 residues. Germline V gives CDR1 LGHNA, CDR2 YSLEER. The CDR3 coding sequence is TGCGCCAGCAGCCAAGTAGCGGACTACTCCTACGAGCAGTACTTC. It translates to CASSQVADYSYEQYF.

V usage is TRBV27 and J usage is TRBJ2-1; TRBD2 matches 13 bases. Germline V CDR1 and CDR2: MNHEY, SMNVEV (reference sequence). J was trimmed by 8 bases and V by 6 bases; bases with no gene match: 10. The CDR3 extends over 16 amino acids. Here the CDR3 DNA reads TGTGCCAGCAGGAACTACGGACTAGCGGGGGTGGATGAGCAGTTCTTC. Translating it yields CASRNYGLAGVDEQFF.

In nucleotides, the CDR3 is TGTGCCAGCAGCTTAGCGGAGAGGGGCTACAATGAGCAGTTCTTC. Protein: CASSLAERGYNEQFF. The V gene is TRBV13, the J gene TRBJ2-1, with D tentatively TRBD1 or TRBD2 (5 bases each). Germline V gene data show CDR1 as PRHDT and CDR2 as FYEKMQ (reference sequence). V was trimmed by 1 base and J by 3 bases, leaving 10 bases between them. This CDR3 has 15 residues.

This rearrangement joins TRBV7-6 to TRBJ2-2, with 7 bases aligning to TRBD1. The trim removed 3 bases at V and 7 bases at J, leaving 17 bases unmatched. The CDR3 runs 18 residues. The V gene's germline CDR1 is SGHVS and CDR2 FNYEAQ. The CDR3 protein is CASSLGQPERSRGGELFF. In DNA form, the CDR3 reads TGTGCCAGCAGCTTGGGACAGCCAGAAAGATCCCGGGGCGGGGAGCTGTTTTTT.

V and J are TRBV13 and TRBJ2-7; tentatively, D is TRBD2 (7 bases). V was clipped by 2 bases and J by 3 bases, with 17 bases between them. Germline V gene data show CDR1 as PRHDT and CDR2 as FYEKMQ (reference sequence). The CDR3 is 16 amino acids. Here the CDR3 DNA reads TGTGCCAGCAGCTTAAGGGGGGGCCGGAGGGACTACGAGCAGTACTTC. Its protein is CASSLRGGRRDYEQYF.

The V call is TRBV19, the J call TRBJ1-5; 7 nucleotides line up with TRBD1. The CDR3 extends over 17 amino acids. J gave up 1 base and V 9 bases, and 15 bases lay outside the gene matches. Germline CDR1 is LNHDA and CDR2 is SQIVND (reference sequence). Written as DNA, the CDR3 is TGTGCCAGGGAAAGGGACAGCCGACTACGGAGCAATCAGCCCCAGCATTTT. Translating it yields CARERDSRLRSNQPQHF.

The chain couples TRBV27 to TRBJ2-7; 8 bases match TRBD1. V was clipped by 5 bases and J by 3 bases; unmatched bases: 6. The CDR3 runs to 14 residues. The germline V gene has CDR1 MNHEY and CDR2 SMNVEV (reference sequence). Written as DNA, the CDR3 is TGTGCCAGCAGTCAGGGACAGGTTAACTACGAGCAGTACTTC. Translated: CASSQGQVNYEQYF.